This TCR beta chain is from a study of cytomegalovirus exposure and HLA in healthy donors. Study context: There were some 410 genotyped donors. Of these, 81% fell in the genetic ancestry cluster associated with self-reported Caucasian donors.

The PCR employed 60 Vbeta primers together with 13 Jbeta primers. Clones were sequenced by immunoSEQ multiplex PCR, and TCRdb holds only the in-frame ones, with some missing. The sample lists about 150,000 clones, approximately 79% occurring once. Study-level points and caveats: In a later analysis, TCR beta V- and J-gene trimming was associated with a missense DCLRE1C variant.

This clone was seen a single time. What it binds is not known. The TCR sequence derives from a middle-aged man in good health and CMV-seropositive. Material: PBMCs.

Written as DNA, the CDR3 is TGTGCCAGCAGCTTCACACACGACAATGAGCAGTTCTTC. It is translated as CASSFTHDNEQFF. The V and J genes are TRBV11-2 and TRBJ2-1; D uncertain. The CDR3 sequence is 13 residues long. Germline V CDR1 and CDR2: SGHAT, FQNNGV. V was cut by 3 bases and J by 5 bases, with 8 bases left in between. Together with reference TRBV11-2 and TRBJ2-1, the CDR3 gives the full variable domain: EAGVAQSPRYKIIEKRQSVAFWCNPISGHATLYWYQQILGQGPKLLIQFQNNGVVDDSQLPKDRFSAERLKGVDSTLKIQPAKLEDSAVYLCASSFTHDNEQFFGPGTRLTVL.